This TCR beta chain derives from a study of vaccination and CD4 T cells after COVID-19. Study in general: Four females and six males made up the convalescents, two of whom were Hispanic. Study conclusions and caveats: Convalescent participants were relatively few, and none had early post-infection timepoints studied. Among those convalescent, a median roughly 90% of reactive clones emerged solely post-vaccination.

On this clonotype itself: The antigen is not known.

Sequence data for DNA of cultured CD4+ T cells were generated by the Oncomine TCR Beta short-read assay. TCRdb passed the PCR reads through MiXCR, listing each CDR3 protein once. Here the sample spans roughly 14,000 distinct CDR3 sequences, roughly 70% being singletons. Documented treatment: roughly ten-day PBMC culture with coronavirus spike peptide pools or control peptides (ViraFEST assay). Wells contained 1.8 million or so PBMCs each, and these were cultured with 10 IU/ml IL-2 and about 10 ug/ml peptide pools. Germline lookup yields CDR1 MDHEN and CDR2 SYDVKM. The CDR3 loop spans 11 amino acids. Trimming took off 3 bases at V and 7 bases at J, with 1 base between the two ends.

The sequence was collected from a human donor who had recovered from COVID-19. Sequences were obtained from CD4+ T cells from blood, cultured in vitro. The chain recombines TRBV28 with TRBJ1-6; D call uncertain. The CDR3 region is CASSLNSPLHF. The CDR3 DNA reads TGTGCCAGCAGTTTGAATTCACCCCTCCACTTT. Full variable domain (missing parts from reference TRBV28 and TRBJ1-6): DVKVTQSSRYLVKRTGEKVFLECVQDMDHENMFWYRQDPGLGLRLIYFSYDVKMKEKGDIPEGYSVSREKKERFSLILESASTNQTSMYLCASSLNSPLHFGNGTRLTVT.